Many counts were recorded for the clone carrying this T cell receptor beta chain. Its antigen remains unidentified. The source of the sample is a study of CD8 T cells in ankylosing spondylitis. Points from the study as a whole: Disease-linked clones bore a CD8+ phenotype and were relatively rare in peripheral blood. Clones linked to disease were reported to show significant enrichment in matched ankylosing spondylitis synovial fluid. For ankylosing spondylitis blood, a TCR beta motif of 7 or 8 highly homologous variants appeared characteristic.

Molecular-barcoded quantitative 5'-RACE produced these TCR beta libraries. TCRdb reprocessed the 5' RACE reads with MiXCR, giving one entry per CDR3 protein. The repertoire includes hundreds of thousands of distinct CDR3 sequences, roughly 8.6% of them detected once, and approximately 6.2% sits in the top ten. Sequencing was done on a sample of blood, either unsorted or a sorted T cell fraction (not recorded which). This clonotype was sampled from a male donor with ankylosing spondylitis or in good health (not recorded which).

CDR3: CSAGQGPFSYEQYF. The CDR3 region has the DNA TGCAGTGCCGGACAGGGGCCCTTTTCCTACGAGCAGTACTTC. The J gene is TRBJ2-7, the V gene TRBV20-1, with 9 bases lining up with TRBD1. V shed 6 bases and J 1 base; nucleotides not matched to a gene: 7. CDR3 length: 14 residues. Germline CDR1 reads DFQATT; CDR2 reads SNEGSKA (reference sequence).